The rows below give T cell receptor beta chains drawn from one sample of a study of T cell changes during pregnancy in multiple sclerosis. The method was immunoSEQ multiplex PCR; TCRdb's version includes in-frame clones alone and lacks a portion of them. The sample contains 100,000 to 140,000 clones, less than 95% of which appear only once. The sample in question was peripheral blood, obtained in the third trimester of pregnancy. Every receptor here comes from a female donor in good health, enrolled as a control in a pregnancy study. Each CDR3 is given with its conserved first and last residue. D genes are given only for firm matches. Clone sizes are given selectively: once, few, many, or a class where the clone is expanded.

d_gene	v_gene	abundance	j_gene	CDR3nt	CDR3aa
TRBD1	TRBV10-1	NA	TRBJ1-5	TGCGCCAGCAAAAGGGACAGGGAGGATCAGCCCCAGCATTTT	CASKRDREDQPQHF
NA	TRBV7-2	NA	TRBJ2-1	TGTGCCAGCAGCATGGACAAGGATGAGCAGTTCTTC	CASSMDKDEQFF
NA	TRBV7-9	NA	TRBJ2-1	TGTGCCAGCAGCTTAGCGACGGAGGAGCAGTTCTTC	CASSLATEEQFF
NA	TRBV29-1	NA	TRBJ1-2	TGCAGCGTTGAAAGGCGGTCCGCCACTAACTATGGCTACACCTTC	CSVERRSATNYGYTF
TRBD1	TRBV4-1	NA	TRBJ2-7	TGCGCCAGCAGCCAGGCCGGGACAGGGGACTACGAGCAGTACTTC	CASSQAGTGDYEQYF
NA	TRBV11-3	NA	TRBJ1-6	TGTGCCAGCAGCTTAGGAGGGACAAATAATTCACCCCTCCACTTT	CASSLGGTNNSPLHF
NA	TRBV7-2	NA	TRBJ2-1	TGTGCCAGCAGTTCGGACCGGGACTCCCTTTTCGATGAGCAGTTCTTC	CASSSDRDSLFDEQFF
NA	TRBV4-3	NA	TRBJ2-1	TGCGCCAGCAGCCAAGTACACCTGGATGAGCAGTTCTTC	CASSQVHLDEQFF
NA	TRBV5-6	NA	TRBJ2-3	TGTGCCAGCAGCTTGGCGGGGGGCACAGATACGCAGTATTTT	CASSLAGGTDTQYF
TRBD1	TRBV27	NA	TRBJ2-7	TGTGCCAGCAGTTTATCGGGTCAGGGGGTTTACGAGCAGTACTTC	CASSLSGQGVYEQYF
TRBD1	TRBV7-3	NA	TRBJ1-1	TGTGCCAGCAGCTTAACCGGACAGGGGCGAAAGAACACTGAAGCTTTCTTT	CASSLTGQGRKNTEAFF
TRBD2	TRBV7-3	NA	TRBJ2-2	TGTGCCAGCAGCTCAACTGGACTAGCGGGCCCCGGGGAGCTGTTTTTT	CASSSTGLAGPGELFF
NA	TRBV9	NA	TRBJ1-5	TGTGCCAGCAGCGACGGGACTGGGAGCAATCAGCCCCAGCATTTT	CASSDGTGSNQPQHF
TRBD2	TRBV4-2	NA	TRBJ2-7	TGTGCCAGCAGCCAAGAGGGGGGGATCCTCGAGCAGTACTTC	CASSQEGGILEQYF
NA	TRBV19	NA	TRBJ1-2	TGTGCCAGTAGTATACTCAGGGACACCAACTATGGCTACACCTTC	CASSILRDTNYGYTF
TRBD1	TRBV2	NA	TRBJ2-4	TGTGCCAGCAGCCTGGGACAGTCCATAAACATTCAGTACTTC	CASSLGQSINIQYF
TRBD2	TRBV2	NA	TRBJ2-1	TGTGCCAGCTCTAGAATTAATAGCGGGGAGTACAATGAGCAGTTCTTC	CASSRINSGEYNEQFF
TRBD1	TRBV30	NA	TRBJ1-1	TGTGCCTGGAGTGTAGCAGGGGGCACTGAAGCTTTCTTT	CAWSVAGGTEAFF
TRBD1	TRBV20-1	NA	TRBJ1-2	TGCAGTGCCGACAGGGGGAATGGCTACACCTTC	CSADRGNGYTF
TRBD1	TRBV4-2	few	TRBJ1-6	TGTGCCAGCAGCCGGACAGGGGGTGGTAATTCACCCCTCCACTTT	CASSRTGGGNSPLHF
TRBD1	TRBV9	NA	TRBJ1-2	TGTGCCAGCAGCCCCGGGACAGGGGGAGGCTACACCTTC	CASSPGTGGGYTF
TRBD2	TRBV11-3	once	TRBJ2-2	TGTGCCAGCAGCTTAGTGAGCCTGGGCGCGGGGGGACGTCTGGGCGGGGAGCTGTTTTTT	CASSLVSLGAGGRLGGELFF
NA	TRBV5-4	NA	TRBJ2-4	TGTGCCAGCAGCTTGTCAGGGGTGAAAAACATTCAGTACTTC	CASSLSGVKNIQYF
TRBD1	TRBV5-1	NA	TRBJ2-2	TGCGCCAGCAGCTTGGTGACAGGGGGCGGCACCGGGGAGCTGTTTTTT	CASSLVTGGGTGELFF
NA	TRBV6-1	NA	TRBJ2-3	TGTGCCAGCAGTGTATCACAGGGAGAGACAGATACGCAGTATTTT	CASSVSQGETDTQYF
TRBD1	TRBV30	NA	TRBJ1-4	TGTGCCTGGAATAAGGACAGGGTGGATGAAAAACTGTTTTTT	CAWNKDRVDEKLFF
TRBD2	TRBV6-5	NA	TRBJ2-3	TGTGCCAGCAGTCAACTAGCGGGGAGCACAGATACGCAGTATTTT	CASSQLAGSTDTQYF
NA	TRBV18	NA	TRBJ2-1	TGTGCCAGCTCCTCCGACACAGGGACCGATGAGCAGTTCTTC	CASSSDTGTDEQFF
NA	TRBV28	NA	TRBJ2-6	TGTGCCAGCAGTTTATCATCAGGGATATCTGGGGCCAACGTCCTGACTTTC	CASSLSSGISGANVLTF
TRBD1	TRBV11-2	NA	TRBJ1-2	TGTGCCAGCAGCCTTATCCGCAGGGGGCGCGGGAATGGCTACACCTTC	CASSLIRRGRGNGYTF
TRBD1	TRBV4-1	NA	TRBJ1-2	TGCGCCAGCAGCCAGGCCGGGACAGGGAATGGCTACACCTTC	CASSQAGTGNGYTF